This T cell receptor beta chain is from a study of identical twins. With template switching, a universal primer site was added, and the cDNA carried unique molecular identifiers. Via MiXCR, TCRdb re-called the 5' RACE reads, giving one row per CDR3 protein. This table holds about 890,000 distinct CDR3 sequences, about 12% found once. The trim removed 0 bases at V and 4 bases at J, leaving 6 bases unmatched. CDR3 length: 18 amino acids. Germline V gene lookup returns CDR1 SGHVS and CDR2 FQNEAQ. With respect to this clonotype: Its antigen is still unknown.

Study results and caveats: The models systematically underestimated how much out-of-frame TCR alpha was shared in monozygotic twins. Invariant MAIT and iNKT cells are populations that could partly confound zero-insertion analyses. Out-of-frame alpha sequences shared between twins exhibited an excess of low generation probability.

These same records also appear under a second study, on yellow fever vaccine responses in identical twins.

The chain carries TRBV7-8 and TRBJ2-2, with 12 bases lining up with TRBD2. This clonotype was sampled from a woman aged 18-35 years in good health. Sample: PBMCs. The CDR3 region has the DNA TGTGCCAGCAGCTTAGCGGCTAGCGGGGGGGCGAGCACCGGGGAGCTGTTTTTT. It codes for CASSLAASGGASTGELFF. The full variable domain, with the rest looked up from reference TRBV7-8 and TRBJ2-2, is GAGVSQSPRYKVAKRGQDVALRCDPISGHVSLFWYQQALGQGPEFLTYFQNEAQLDKSGLPSDRFFAERPEGSVSTLKIQRTQQEDSAVYLCASSLAASGGASTGELFFGEGSRLTVL.